This T cell receptor (beta chain) was recovered during a study of graft-versus-host responses after intestinal transplantation. As for the study in general: Induction using anti-thymocyte globulin, followed by tacrolimus and steroids for approximately three years, was given to all recipients. Study results and limitations: In recipient marrow, GvH clones were found, and some appeared first in ileum or blood. Allograft clonal ratios (graft-versus-host to host-versus-graft) were high in patients who had graft-donor T cell macrochimerism.

This clone was detected only once. What it binds is unknown. Assay: immunoSEQ multiplex PCR; the TCRdb copy retains only in-frame clones and omits some. The sample lists about 110,000 clones, roughly 93% seen once, with roughly 0.5% in the top ten. CDR1 SGHTA and CDR2 FQGNSA come from the germline V gene. The J segment lost 4 bases and the V segment lost 6 bases, leaving 15 bases of the junction unmatched. This CDR3 contains 17 residues. This TCR was recovered from a human donor who received an intestinal transplant. The material was unstimulated CD8+ T cells sorted from spleen or lymph node cells, obtained before intestinal transplant. The chain has TRBV7-2 and TRBJ2-1; the match to TRBD2 covers 7 bases. The CDR3 sequence: CASSLDGSLAVYNEQFF. The CDR3 DNA reads as TGTGCCAGCAGTCTCGATGGGAGTCTAGCGGTGTACAATGAGCAGTTCTTC.